Listed below are T cell receptor beta chains from one sample, sequenced in a study of cytomegalovirus exposure and HLA in healthy donors. TCRdb's copy holds only in-frame clones and misses some; the assay was immunoSEQ multiplex PCR. Counted here are hundreds of thousands of clones, approximately 88% occurring once; the ten biggest clones make up roughly 13%. The sample was PBMCs. These receptor sequences come from a woman aged 30 to 39 in good health and CMV-seropositive. Each CDR3 is given with its conserved first and last residue. D genes are given only for firm matches. Clone size is stated in some rows and not others, as once, few, many or a class when expanded.

TGTGCCAGCAGTGAAGCCGGGGGGGATAGTGGGGAGCAGTACTTC CASSEAGGDSGEQYF TRBV2 TRBD2 NA TRBJ2-7
TGTGCCAGCAATTCAGGCAATCAGCCCCAGCATTTT CASNSGNQPQHF TRBV2 NA NA TRBJ1-5
TGTGCCTGGAGTGTACGAGGATCAAATACGCAGTATTTT CAWSVRGSNTQYF TRBV30 NA NA TRBJ2-3
TGTGCCAGCAGTGAAACAGTTAATGAAAAACTGTTTTTT CASSETVNEKLFF TRBV2 NA few TRBJ1-4
TGTGCCAGCAGTTCCGGGATCGGGGTCTACGAGCAGTACTTC CASSSGIGVYEQYF TRBV27 NA once TRBJ2-7
TGTGCTAGTGGCGGCGCAATCCCAGATACGCAGTATTTT CASGGAIPDTQYF TRBV12-5 NA few TRBJ2-3
TGTGCCAGCAGCTACCTCCGGGACCTTACTGTTGCCTACAATGAGCAGTTCTTC CASSYLRDLTVAYNEQFF TRBV9 NA NA TRBJ2-1
TGTGCCAGCAGCTTAGCGGGGGACATGGGCGGGCAGTACTTC CASSLAGDMGGQYF TRBV7-8 NA NA TRBJ2-7
TGTGCCAGCCGACGCCGGGGGAATGAGCAGTTCTTC CASRRRGNEQFF TRBV6-5 NA few TRBJ2-1
TGTGCCAGCAGCTTAGTCGTCAGGGGGCGGACTGAAGCTTTCTTT CASSLVVRGRTEAFF TRBV11-2 TRBD1 NA TRBJ1-1
TGTGCCAGCAGCAAAGGGAGGGGAACGAGATACGAGCAGTACTTC CASSKGRGTRYEQYF TRBV9 TRBD2 few TRBJ2-7
TGTGCCAGCAGCTTGACCTATCCCTCCGAGCAGTACTTC CASSLTYPSEQYF TRBV5-6 NA NA TRBJ2-7
TGTGCCAGCAGTCCCGGGACACCATATAGCAATCAGCCCCAGCATTTT CASSPGTPYSNQPQHF TRBV28 NA NA TRBJ1-5
TGTGCCAGCAGGACGACAGCGAACACCGGGGAGCTGTTTTTT CASRTTANTGELFF TRBV2 NA NA TRBJ2-2
TGTGCCAGCAGCGGTTTTGAGGACACCATATATTTT CASSGFEDTIYF TRBV9 NA NA TRBJ1-3
TGTGCCAGCAGCTGGCGCTCGGGAGAGGCGGACTTC CASSWRSGEADF TRBV7-9 NA NA TRBJ2-7
TGTGCCAGCAGTGAACTACAGGGTTACGGCTACACCTTC CASSELQGYGYTF TRBV6-1 NA NA TRBJ1-2
TGCGCCAGCAGCTTGGGGTTGGGGTTCTTAAAGGTCGGCTACACCTTC CASSLGLGFLKVGYTF TRBV5-1 NA NA TRBJ1-2
TGTGCCAGCAGCTTGGAAGGGGGAGACTACGAGCAGTACTTC CASSLEGGDYEQYF TRBV5-4 NA once TRBJ2-7
TGTGCCAGCAGCTATTTACAGGGGGCGCTTGGAGCCAAAAACATTCAGTACTTC CASSYLQGALGAKNIQYF TRBV28 TRBD1 NA TRBJ2-4
TGTGCCAGCAGCGCCGTATCAGGGACAGGGGTACACACCGGGGAGCTGTTTTTT CASSAVSGTGVHTGELFF TRBV9 TRBD1 NA TRBJ2-2
TGCAGCGCTGTGGTAAGGGGGGACGGCAATCAGCCCCAGCATTTT CSAVVRGDGNQPQHF TRBV29-1 NA NA TRBJ1-5
TGTGCCAGTAGTATACTGGGATCGGGATACAATGAGCAGTTCTTC CASSILGSGYNEQFF TRBV19 NA NA TRBJ2-1
TGCGCCAGCAGCTTGGGACTAGCGGGAGAGGGAGATTCCTACGAGCAGTACTTC CASSLGLAGEGDSYEQYF TRBV5-1 TRBD2 once TRBJ2-7
TGTGCCAGCAGCACAGGGGGCTACTACGAGCAGTACTTC CASSTGGYYEQYF TRBV6-6 TRBD1 NA TRBJ2-7
TGTGCCAGCAGTCTCCTATCTAGCGGGAGGGATGAGCAGTTCTTC CASSLLSSGRDEQFF TRBV27 TRBD2 once TRBJ2-1
TGCGCCAGCAGAACTAGCGGAACCACCGGGGAGCTGTTTTTT CASRTSGTTGELFF TRBV5-1 TRBD2 NA TRBJ2-2
TGTGCCAGCAGGGAAGGGCAGGGAGAGGGTAACTATGGCTACACCTTC CASREGQGEGNYGYTF TRBV6-1 NA NA TRBJ1-2
TGTGCCAGCAACGCCCCAGGGTTCAGCTATGGCTACACCTTC CASNAPGFSYGYTF TRBV28 NA NA TRBJ1-2
TGTGCCAGCAGACGGGACAGCCCCTACGAGCAGTACTTC CASRRDSPYEQYF TRBV28 TRBD1 NA TRBJ2-7
TGTGCCAGCAGTCCCTCGGGGGGACCGGCAACTAATGAAAAACTGTTTTTT CASSPSGGPATNEKLFF TRBV27 NA NA TRBJ1-4
TGCAGCGTTGAACGGGGGCAGTCAGCCACCGGGGAGCTGTTTTTT CSVERGQSATGELFF TRBV29-1 NA NA TRBJ2-2
TGTGCCAGCTCACCAAGGACAGGGGGCAGGAACACCATATATTTT CASSPRTGGRNTIYF TRBV18 TRBD1 NA TRBJ1-3
TGCGCCAGCAGGACTAGCCAGCACACCGGGGAGCTGTTTTTT CASRTSQHTGELFF TRBV5-1 TRBD2 NA TRBJ2-2
TGTGCCAGCAGGGAGGGTACCTATGGCTACACCTTC CASREGTYGYTF TRBV6-5 NA few TRBJ1-2
TGTGCCAGCAGCCCTTACCTTAGGGCGGCAGGGTACACCGGGGAGCTGTTTTTT CASSPYLRAAGYTGELFF TRBV14 NA few TRBJ2-2
TGTGCCAGCTCACCACCGAGCGGGAACTATGGCTACACCTTC CASSPPSGNYGYTF TRBV18 NA NA TRBJ1-2
TGCAGCGTTGGGGGGGGCAGCTCCTACAATGAGCAGTTCTTC CSVGGGSSYNEQFF TRBV29-1 NA NA TRBJ2-1
TGTGCCAGCAGCTTAGCAGGGGGTCTGGATGAGCAGTTCTTC CASSLAGGLDEQFF TRBV7-6 NA NA TRBJ2-1
TGTGCCAGCAGTTTACGGGGTGAGCAGTTCTTC CASSLRGEQFF TRBV28 NA NA TRBJ2-1
TGTGCCAGCAGTTACTCCAAGGGCTTGAACACTGAAGCTTTCTTT CASSYSKGLNTEAFF TRBV6-5 NA NA TRBJ1-1
TGTGCCAGCAGTCCGAACTTGGGGAATGAGCAGTTCTTC CASSPNLGNEQFF TRBV2 NA NA TRBJ2-1
TGCGCCAGCAGCCAAGAACGGGAGGGCCTGGATGAGCAGTTCTTC CASSQEREGLDEQFF TRBV4-1 TRBD2 NA TRBJ2-1
TGTGCCAGCAGTTTAGTGGGGTTGACCCAGTACTTC CASSLVGLTQYF TRBV28 NA NA TRBJ2-5
TGTGCCAGCAGCGTCCCCCGAGCCGGGGAGCTGTTTTTT CASSVPRAGELFF TRBV9 NA NA TRBJ2-2
TGCGCCAGCAGCCAAGAGGTCCCAGATAACTATGGCTACACCTTC CASSQEVPDNYGYTF TRBV4-1 NA NA TRBJ1-2
TGTGCCAGCAGCCTCCCCGGGACTAGCGGGAGGGTGCAGTACTTC CASSLPGTSGRVQYF TRBV6-6 TRBD2 NA TRBJ2-7
TGCAGCGCCTCCCCACTGAACACTAAAGCTTTCTTT CSASPLNTKAFF TRBV29-1 NA NA TRBJ1-1
TGTGCCAGCAGTTACAGCGGGGGAAGGGCTTTCTTT CASSYSGGRAFF TRBV6-5 NA NA TRBJ1-1